The present entry profiles one T cell receptor beta chain with its context. This CDR3 region has 15 residues. In germline, CDR1 is LNHNV, CDR2 YYDKDF (reference sequence). The data are from a study of T cells expressing NK-cell markers. Following a re-call of the 5' RACE reads, TCRdb has one entry per CDR3 protein and lacks DNA. In total, the table holds 300,000 to 450,000 distinct CDR3 sequences. The sample consisted of blood T cells: a sorted CD56 or NKG2C T cell subset, CD4+ or CD8+ T cells, or bulk PBMC T cells (not recorded which). This TCR was recovered from a man between 18 and 69 years old in good health. The chain recombines TRBV15 with TRBJ1-5; TCRdb names TRBD1, which stays unverified in the absence of DNA. CDR3 amino acids: CATSRETGRNQPQHF.